The source of this T cell receptor (beta chain) is a study of PD-1 blockade in classical Hodgkin lymphoma. V lost 7 bases, J lost 7 bases, and 20 bases lay in between. CDR1 and CDR2 from the germline V gene are SQVTM and ANQGSEA. The CDR3 totals 13 residues. Using immunoSEQ multiplex PCR, the repertoire was profiled, and TCRdb retains in-frame clones only, with some absent. The sample consists of around 20,000 clones, about four fifths of them appearing once. All the patients suffered relapse after autologous stem cell transplantation, and brentuximab vedotin exposure differed. The receptor was isolated from a human donor with classical Hodgkin lymphoma. This chain joins TRBV29-1 and TRBJ2-7; D remains ambiguous. The source material was peripheral blood mononuclear cells (PBMCs), sampled before the second cycle of nivolumab. For the CDR3, the DNA is TGCAGCGCCCACGGACGGGCCCCCAATGAGCAGTACTTC. Protein sequence: CSAHGRAPNEQYF.